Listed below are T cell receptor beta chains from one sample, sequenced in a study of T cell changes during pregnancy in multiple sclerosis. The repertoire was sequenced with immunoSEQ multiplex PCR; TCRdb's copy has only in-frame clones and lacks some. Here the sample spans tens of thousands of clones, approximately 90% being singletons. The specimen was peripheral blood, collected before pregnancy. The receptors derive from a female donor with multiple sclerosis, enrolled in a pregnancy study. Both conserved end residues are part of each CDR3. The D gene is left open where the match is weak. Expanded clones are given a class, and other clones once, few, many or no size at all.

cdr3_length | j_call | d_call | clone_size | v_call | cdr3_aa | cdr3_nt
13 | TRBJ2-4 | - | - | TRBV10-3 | CAISDGQFDIQYF | TGTGCCATCAGTGATGGGCAGTTCGACATTCAGTACTTC
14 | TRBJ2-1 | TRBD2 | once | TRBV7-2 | CASSFGLVGNEQFF | TGTGCCAGCAGCTTCGGACTAGTTGGCAATGAGCAGTTCTTC
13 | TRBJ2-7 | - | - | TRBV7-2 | CASSRQDHYEQYF | TGTGCCAGCAGCCGACAGGACCACTACGAGCAGTACTTC
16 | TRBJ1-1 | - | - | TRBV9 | CASSLGVLRVNTEAFF | TGTGCCAGCAGCTTAGGGGTCCTACGGGTAAACACTGAAGCTTTCTTT
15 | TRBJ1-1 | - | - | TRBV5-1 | CASSLATRRATEAFF | TGCGCCAGCAGCTTGGCTACACGGCGGGCTACTGAAGCTTTCTTT
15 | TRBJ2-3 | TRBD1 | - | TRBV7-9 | CASSLGTGHTDTQYF | TGTGCCAGCAGCTTAGGGACAGGCCACACAGATACGCAGTATTTT
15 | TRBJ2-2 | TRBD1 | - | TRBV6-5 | CASSYLRGLSGELFF | TGTGCCAGCAGTTACCTCAGGGGGCTTAGCGGGGAGCTGTTTTTT
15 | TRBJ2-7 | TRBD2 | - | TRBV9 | CASSVEGTSGGKQYF | TGTGCCAGCAGCGTAGAAGGGACTAGCGGGGGGAAGCAGTACTTC
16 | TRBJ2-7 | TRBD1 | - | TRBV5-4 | CASSPFLGQGAYEQYF | TGTGCCAGCAGCCCATTCCTAGGACAGGGGGCCTACGAGCAGTACTTC
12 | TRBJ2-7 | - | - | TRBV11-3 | CASSPFSYEQYF | TGTGCCAGCAGCCCTTTCTCCTACGAGCAGTACTTC
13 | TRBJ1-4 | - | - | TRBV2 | CASTPAANEKLFF | TGTGCCAGCACCCCGGCGGCAAATGAAAAACTGTTTTTT
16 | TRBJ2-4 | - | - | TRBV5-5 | CASSYNRASTKNIQYF | TGTGCCAGCAGCTATAACAGGGCATCGACCAAAAACATTCAGTACTTC
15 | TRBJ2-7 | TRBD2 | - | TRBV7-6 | CASSLSASGHSEQYF | TGTGCCAGCAGCTTATCGGCTAGCGGGCACAGCGAGCAGTACTTC
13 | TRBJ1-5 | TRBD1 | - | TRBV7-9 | CASSWDRGQPQHF | TGTGCCAGCAGCTGGGACAGGGGGCAGCCCCAGCATTTT
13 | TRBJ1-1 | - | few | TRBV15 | CATSSPVNTEAFF | TGTGCCACCAGCAGCCCGGTGAACACTGAAGCTTTCTTT
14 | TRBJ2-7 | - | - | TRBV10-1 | CASSSYRALSEQYF | TGCGCCAGCAGCTCATACAGGGCCCTTTCGGAGCAGTACTTC
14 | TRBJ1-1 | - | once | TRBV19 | CASTRRGWGTEAFF | TGTGCCAGTACCCGGAGGGGCTGGGGCACTGAAGCTTTCTTT
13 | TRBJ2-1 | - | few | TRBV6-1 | CASRREPYNEQFF | TGTGCCAGCAGGCGGGAACCCTACAATGAGCAGTTCTTC
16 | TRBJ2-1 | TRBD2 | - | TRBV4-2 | CASRAGASGSYNEQFF | TGTGCCTCGAGAGCGGGGGCTAGCGGGAGCTACAATGAGCAGTTCTTC
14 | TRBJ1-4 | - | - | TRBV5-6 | CASSFGGPNEKLFF | TGTGCCAGCAGCTTTGGCGGTCCCAATGAAAAACTGTTTTTT
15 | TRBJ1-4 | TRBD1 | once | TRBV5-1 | CASSWGQGFNEKLFF | TGCGCCAGCAGCTGGGGACAGGGCTTTAATGAAAAACTGTTTTTT
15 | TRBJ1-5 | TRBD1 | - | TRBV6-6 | CASRRQGDGNQPQHF | TGTGCCAGCAGGAGACAGGGGGATGGCAATCAGCCCCAGCATTTT
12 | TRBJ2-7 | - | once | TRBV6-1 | CASSETGNEQYF | TGTGCCAGCAGTGAAACAGGCAACGAGCAGTACTTC
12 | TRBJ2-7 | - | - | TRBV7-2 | CASSSTAYEQYF | TGTGCCAGCAGCTCAACAGCCTACGAGCAGTACTTC
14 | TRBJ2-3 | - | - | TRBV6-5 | CASRVRAEGDTQYF | TGTGCCAGCAGGGTCCGCGCGGAGGGTGATACGCAGTATTTT
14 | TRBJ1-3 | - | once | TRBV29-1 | CSVEFPRRGNTIYF | TGCAGCGTTGAATTCCCCCGGAGGGGAAACACCATATATTTT
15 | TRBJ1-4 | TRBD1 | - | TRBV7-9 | CASSFIRDSNEKLFF | TGTGCCAGCAGCTTCATCCGGGACAGCAATGAAAAACTGTTTTTT
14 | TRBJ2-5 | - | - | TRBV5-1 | CASSQEVSQETQYF | TGCGCCAGCAGCCAGGAGGTATCACAAGAGACCCAGTACTTC
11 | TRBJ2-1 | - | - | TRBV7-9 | CASSPGLEQFF | TGTGCCAGCAGCCCTGGACTAGAGCAGTTCTTC
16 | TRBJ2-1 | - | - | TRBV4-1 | CASSQEGIADYNEQFF | TGCGCCAGCAGCCAAGAAGGGATAGCGGATTACAATGAGCAGTTCTTC
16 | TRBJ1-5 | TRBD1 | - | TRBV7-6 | CASSLAAGGYGQPQHF | TGTGCCAGCAGCTTAGCCGCAGGGGGGTACGGGCAGCCCCAGCATTTT
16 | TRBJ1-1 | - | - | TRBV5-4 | CASSPAIKQLNTEAFF | TGTGCCAGCAGCCCCGCCATTAAGCAACTGAACACTGAAGCTTTCTTT
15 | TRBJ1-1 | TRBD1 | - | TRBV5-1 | CASSFLTGTNTEAFF | TGCGCCAGCAGCTTCTTGACAGGGACCAACACTGAAGCTTTCTTT